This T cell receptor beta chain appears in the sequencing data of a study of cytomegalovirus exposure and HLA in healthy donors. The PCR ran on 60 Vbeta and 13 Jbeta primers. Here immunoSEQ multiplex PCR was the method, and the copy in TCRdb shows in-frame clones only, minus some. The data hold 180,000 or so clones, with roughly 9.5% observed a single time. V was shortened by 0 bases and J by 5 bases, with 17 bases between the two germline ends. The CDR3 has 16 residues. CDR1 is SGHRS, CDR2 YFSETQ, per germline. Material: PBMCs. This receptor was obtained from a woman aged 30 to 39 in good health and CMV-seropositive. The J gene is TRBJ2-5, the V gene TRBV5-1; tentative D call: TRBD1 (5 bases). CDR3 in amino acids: CASSLAGQGSWETQYF. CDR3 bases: TGCGCCAGCAGCTTGGCGGGCCAGGGTTCTTGGGAGACCCAGTACTTC.